These T cell receptor beta chains were read from a single sample in a study of T cell responses to AZD1222 COVID-19 vaccine. Some clones are missing from TCRdb's copy, which holds only in-frame ones; the method was immunoSEQ multiplex PCR. The sample has over 70,000 clones; approximately 90% are singletons. The sequencing here drew on peripheral blood, taken 28 days after the second AZD1222 dose. The receptors were sampled from an adult who received the AZD1222 COVID-19 vaccine. The CDR3 runs from the conserved cysteine through the conserved F or W. The order of the fields is J gene, D gene, CDR3 length, V gene, clone size, CDR3 DNA, CDR3 protein. The D gene is left open where the match is weak. Clone size appears in some rows only: once, few, many, or a class for an expanded clone.

TRBJ2-5 - 16 TRBV30 - TGTGCCTGGACCCCCGGGGCTCCCCGATTCGCATGGACCCAGTACTTC CAWTPGAPRFAWTQYF
TRBJ2-3 TRBD2 16 TRBV9 once TGTGCCAGCAGCGGGACTAGCGGGGGGGCTAGAGATACGCAGTATTTT CASSGTSGGARDTQYF
TRBJ1-3 TRBD1 15 TRBV7-6 - TGTGCCAGCAGCCCAGGGGGCCCCTCTGGAAACACCATATATTTT CASSPGGPSGNTIYF
TRBJ2-7 TRBD2 14 TRBV18 - TGTGCCAGCACCCCTGCCGGGGGGGCCTACGAGCAGTACTTC CASTPAGGAYEQYF
TRBJ1-4 - 12 TRBV5-4 - TGTGCCAGCAGCTTGGCCGGCGAAAAACTGTTTTTT CASSLAGEKLFF
TRBJ1-1 TRBD1 15 TRBV5-6 - TGTGCCAGCAGCTTTCTGACAGGGTTCGGCACTGAAGCTTTCTTT CASSFLTGFGTEAFF
TRBJ1-4 - 14 TRBV11-2 - TGTGCCAGCAGCTTAGATTCCTTTGTCGAAAAACTGTTTTTT CASSLDSFVEKLFF
TRBJ1-2 - 14 TRBV6-1 - TGTGCCAGCAGTGAAAGTCTCAGGGTCTATGGCTACACCTTC CASSESLRVYGYTF
TRBJ2-7 - 14 TRBV7-9 - TGTGCCAGCAGCTTAGGGACCGGCACCTACGAGCAGTACTTC CASSLGTGTYEQYF
TRBJ1-5 - 13 TRBV7-9 - TGTGCCAGCAGCGGCGGAAACAATCAGCCCCAGCATTTT CASSGGNNQPQHF
TRBJ1-5 - 17 TRBV5-5 - TGTGCCAGCAGCTTGGCCAGACTCCGGGTCTCGGATCAGCCCCAGCATTTT CASSLARLRVSDQPQHF
TRBJ2-2 - 15 TRBV7-8 - TGTGCCAGCAGCTTGGGGGGGACAGTTCCCGGGGAGCTGTTTTTT CASSLGGTVPGELFF
TRBJ2-2 - 15 TRBV20-1 - TGCAGTGCTAGTAGATCAGGGAAGAACACCGGGGAGCTGTTTTTT CSASRSGKNTGELFF
TRBJ2-3 - 15 TRBV19 - TGTGCCAGTAGTTTCTCAAGCATAGGTCCAGATACGCAGTATTTT CASSFSSIGPDTQYF
TRBJ1-2 TRBD1 18 TRBV4-2 - TGTGCCAGCAGCCAAGAAGAGGGGCCCAGGGGACAGCCCTATGGCTACACCTTC CASSQEEGPRGQPYGYTF
TRBJ1-5 TRBD1 16 TRBV6-1 - TGTGCCAGCAGTGGATATCAGGGGGCCGGAAATCAGCCCCAGCATTTT CASSGYQGAGNQPQHF